This T cell receptor (beta chain) was recovered during a study of T cells in women clearing cervical HPV infection. In the study overall: Case blood drawn at lesion detection; control blood after infection cleared. With HLA typing for only a few women, HLA confounding remains possible. Study results and caveats: TRBV6-7 relative abundance averaged roughly 0.1% in cases and 0.15% to 0.2% in controls. CIN3+ cases had significantly higher TCR richness than controls; evenness did not differ.

Note on this clone: The antigen is unknown. The junction departs from the called germline gene at one end, perhaps through a read error. The read comes to an end 3 residues before the CDR3 does, leaving the germline J gene to fill in the end. The same CDR3 also results from other DNA sequences found in this sample.

The table came from immunoSEQ multiplex PCR; TCRdb's copy has only in-frame clones and leaves some out. The data include 20,000 to 30,000 clones; the top ten clones carry around 10%. The germline V gene encodes CDR1 SNHLY and CDR2 FYNNEI. This CDR3 spans 14 amino acids. Sequencing was carried out using blood buffy coat. This TCR came from a woman aged 18 to 75 with a cervical HPV16 infection that either progressed to CIN3+ or cleared (not recorded which). V gene TRBV2 combines with J gene TRBJ1-3, with 8 bases that match TRBD1. CDR3 amino acids: CASSRQGRGNTIYF. Incomplete CDR3 DNA: TGTGCCAGCAGTCGACAGGGGCGAGGAAACACG.